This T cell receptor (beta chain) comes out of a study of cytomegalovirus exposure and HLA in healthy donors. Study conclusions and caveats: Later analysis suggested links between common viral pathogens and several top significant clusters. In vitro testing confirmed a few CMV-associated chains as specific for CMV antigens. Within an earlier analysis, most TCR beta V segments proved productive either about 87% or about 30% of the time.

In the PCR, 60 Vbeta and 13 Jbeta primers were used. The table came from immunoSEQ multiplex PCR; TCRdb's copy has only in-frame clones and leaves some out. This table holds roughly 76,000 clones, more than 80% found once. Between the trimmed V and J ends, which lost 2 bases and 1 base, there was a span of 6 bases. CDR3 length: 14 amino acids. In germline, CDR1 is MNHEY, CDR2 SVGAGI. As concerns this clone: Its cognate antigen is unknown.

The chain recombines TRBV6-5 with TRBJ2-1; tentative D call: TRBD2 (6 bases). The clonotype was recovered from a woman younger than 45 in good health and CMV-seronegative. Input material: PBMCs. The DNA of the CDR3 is TGTGCCAGCAGTTACGGGGGGTCCTACAATGAGCAGTTCTTC. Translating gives CASSYGGSYNEQFF.